Listed below are T cell receptor beta chains from one sample, sequenced in a study of shared clonotypes between healthy human individuals. Repertoires were generated with immunoSEQ multiplex PCR, while TCRdb's copy carries only in-frame clones and drops some. The sample has roughly 2,300,000 clones, roughly 90% seen once; the top ten hold 0.37%. Material: naive CD4+ T cells from PBMCs. All receptors come from a man aged 18-30 years in good health. Some clones in this sample may be carry-over from other donors' samples. Each CDR3 is given with its conserved first and last residue. The order of the fields is J gene, clone size, V gene, D gene, CDR3 protein, CDR3 DNA. The D gene is left open where the match is weak. A row's size may be missing; if present it is once, few, many or a size class.

j_call: TRBJ2-7
clone_size: -
v_call: TRBV28
d_call: -
cdr3_aa: CASTGPRAGPSYEQYF
cdr3_nt: TGTGCCAGCACCGGCCCCCGGGCCGGTCCTTCCTACGAGCAGTACTTC

j_call: TRBJ2-2
clone_size: -
v_call: TRBV4-2
d_call: -
cdr3_aa: CASSQEGLANTGELFF
cdr3_nt: TGTGCCAGCAGCCAAGAGGGCCTAGCGAACACCGGGGAGCTGTTTTTT

j_call: TRBJ2-1
clone_size: few
v_call: TRBV27
d_call: TRBD2
cdr3_aa: CASSWTSGRWNEQFF
cdr3_nt: TGTGCCAGCAGTTGGACTAGCGGTAGGTGGAATGAGCAGTTCTTC

j_call: TRBJ1-2
clone_size: -
v_call: TRBV30
d_call: -
cdr3_aa: CAWGLHFRSGDGYTF
cdr3_nt: TGTGCCTGGGGACTCCACTTTAGGTCAGGGGATGGCTACACCTTC

j_call: TRBJ1-3
clone_size: -
v_call: TRBV28
d_call: TRBD1
cdr3_aa: CASSLAQGRAIYF
cdr3_nt: TGTGCCAGCAGTTTGGCACAGGGGAGGGCCATATATTTT

j_call: TRBJ1-1
clone_size: -
v_call: TRBV28
d_call: -
cdr3_aa: CASSPSVMNTEAFF
cdr3_nt: TGTGCCAGCAGTCCCAGCGTTATGAACACTGAAGCTTTCTTT

j_call: TRBJ1-4
clone_size: -
v_call: TRBV7-8
d_call: -
cdr3_aa: CASSLVSRVHEKLFF
cdr3_nt: TGTGCCAGCAGCTTAGTATCCAGGGTACACGAAAAACTGTTTTTT

j_call: TRBJ2-6
clone_size: -
v_call: TRBV6-5
d_call: -
cdr3_aa: CASSYSRGANVLTF
cdr3_nt: TGTGCCAGCAGTTACTCGAGGGGGGCCAACGTCCTGACTTTC

j_call: TRBJ2-1
clone_size: few
v_call: TRBV20-1
d_call: -
cdr3_aa: CSASYNEQFF
cdr3_nt: TGCAGTGCTAGTTACAATGAGCAGTTCTTC

j_call: TRBJ2-5
clone_size: -
v_call: TRBV2
d_call: -
cdr3_aa: CASILLTSSETQYF
cdr3_nt: TGTGCCAGCATCCTATTAACTAGCTCAGAGACCCAGTACTTC

j_call: TRBJ2-5
clone_size: -
v_call: TRBV30
d_call: -
cdr3_aa: CAWSVLVEEGTQYF
cdr3_nt: TGTGCCTGGAGTGTACTAGTCGAAGAGGGGACCCAGTACTTC

j_call: TRBJ2-2
clone_size: -
v_call: TRBV5-1
d_call: -
cdr3_aa: CASSQVGSTGELFF
cdr3_nt: TGCGCCAGCAGTCAGGTCGGGAGCACCGGGGAGCTGTTTTTT

j_call: TRBJ2-1
clone_size: -
v_call: TRBV4-1
d_call: TRBD2
cdr3_aa: CASSQVLAGWYEQFF
cdr3_nt: TGCGCCAGCAGCCAAGTACTAGCGGGATGGTATGAGCAGTTCTTC

j_call: TRBJ1-2
clone_size: -
v_call: TRBV28
d_call: -
cdr3_aa: CASSLEARGYTF
cdr3_nt: TGTGCCAGCAGTTTAGAAGCACGAGGCTACACCTTC

j_call: TRBJ2-7
clone_size: -
v_call: TRBV5-4
d_call: -
cdr3_aa: CASSISGNQPYEQYF
cdr3_nt: TGTGCCAGCAGCATATCCGGGAACCAACCCTACGAGCAGTACTTC

j_call: TRBJ1-4
clone_size: -
v_call: TRBV29-1
d_call: TRBD1
cdr3_aa: CSVEDPGQGNEKLFF
cdr3_nt: TGCAGCGTTGAAGACCCGGGACAGGGGAATGAAAAACTGTTTTTT

j_call: TRBJ2-5
clone_size: -
v_call: TRBV10-3
d_call: -
cdr3_aa: CAISQTGMRETQYF
cdr3_nt: TGTGCCATCAGTCAAACAGGGATGAGGGAGACCCAGTACTTC